This entry is about one TCR beta chain. This sample was taken from a study of T cell changes during pregnancy in multiple sclerosis. There are 15 residues in the CDR3. V was trimmed by 6 bases and J by 3 bases, leaving 17 bases between them. In germline, CDR1 is MGHDK, CDR2 SYGVNS. Profiling relied on immunoSEQ multiplex PCR, and the TCRdb table lists in-frame clones only, not all of them. The sample has more than 65,000 clones, around nine tenths seen once. The rearrangement uses TRBV25-1 and TRBJ1-1; D ambiguous. Here the sequenced sample was peripheral blood, taken before pregnancy. The receptor was isolated from a female donor with multiple sclerosis, enrolled in a pregnancy study. DNA for the CDR3: TGTGCCAGCAGCCCTACCCGGGGTTGGGACACTGAAGCTTTCTTT. It codes for CASSPTRGWDTEAFF.